These T cell receptor beta chains were read from a single sample in a study of OX40 agonist ivuxolimab in advanced cancers. Sequenced by immunoSEQ multiplex PCR; TCRdb stores in-frame clones only, minus some. The sample records fewer than 75,000 clones, approximately 88% being singletons. Sequenced here: CD4+ or CD8+ T cells sorted from blood, sampled in a trial of the OX40 agonist ivuxolimab. The receptors derive from an adult with an advanced solid tumor such as melanoma, head and neck, liver or kidney cancer. CDR3s include the opening cysteine and the closing phenylalanine or tryptophan. The order of the fields is J gene, clone size, V gene, D gene, CDR3 protein, CDR3 DNA. The D gene is left open where the match is weak. The size of a clone is reported for some rows only, either as once, few or many, or as a class for expanded clones.

TRBJ2-7 . TRBV2 TRBD1 CASTTGQGALRNEQYF TGTGCCAGCACCACCGGACAGGGGGCGCTCAGGAACGAGCAGTACTTC
TRBJ1-4 . TRBV18 TRBD1 CASSPTGQGSGKLFF TGTGCCAGCTCACCAACCGGACAGGGAAGTGGAAAACTGTTTTTT
TRBJ1-2 . TRBV6-6 TRBD1 CASSFLQGAPGGYTF TGTGCCAGCAGTTTCCTACAGGGGGCGCCGGGAGGCTACACCTTC
TRBJ2-3 . TRBV4-1 . CASSQEEQGADTQYF TGCGCCAGCAGCCAAGAGGAACAGGGTGCAGATACGCAGTATTTT
TRBJ1-1 few TRBV5-4 . CASSLHEGRVTEAFF TGTGCCAGCAGCTTGCATGAGGGGCGAGTGACTGAAGCTTTCTTT
TRBJ2-7 . TRBV2 . CASSELKYEQYF TGTGCCAGCAGCGAATTAAAGTACGAGCAGTACTTC
TRBJ2-2 . TRBV5-1 . CASSSGYNTGELFF TGCGCCAGCTCATCGGGGTACAACACCGGGGAGCTGTTTTTT
TRBJ2-5 . TRBV9 . CASTSTATAETQYF TGTGCCAGCACCTCGACAGCTACGGCAGAGACCCAGTACTTC
TRBJ2-1 . TRBV27 . CASSLLNRLSNNEQFF TGTGCCAGCAGTTTACTTAACAGGTTGAGTAACAATGAGCAGTTCTTC
TRBJ1-6 . TRBV6-6 . CASTLDKSNSPLHF TGTGCCAGCACTCTGGACAAGAGTAATTCACCCCTCCACTTT
TRBJ2-7 . TRBV6-1 . CASSIPSDDDYEQYF TGTGCCAGCAGTATCCCGTCTGATGACGACTACGAGCAGTACTTC
TRBJ2-1 . TRBV11-2 TRBD1 CASSLDRGQGYNEQFF TGTGCCAGCAGCTTAGATCGGGGACAGGGGTACAATGAGCAGTTCTTC
TRBJ2-5 . TRBV7-2 TRBD1 CASSIQGGRETQYF TGTGCCAGCTCGATACAGGGGGGCAGGGAGACCCAGTACTTC
TRBJ1-2 . TRBV30 . CAWSSDWAVGYTF TGTGCCTGGAGTAGTGACTGGGCGGTAGGCTACACCTTC
TRBJ1-2 few TRBV5-6 . CASSHEYGYTF TGTGCCAGCAGCCACGAATATGGCTACACCTTC
TRBJ2-2 . TRBV7-2 TRBD2 CASSISGGVYTGELFF TGTGCCAGCAGCATTAGCGGGGGGGTTTACACCGGGGAGCTGTTTTTT
TRBJ1-1 . TRBV28 . CASSLVGNGLNTEAFF TGTGCCAGCAGTTTAGTAGGAAACGGACTCAACACTGAAGCTTTCTTT
TRBJ1-4 few TRBV5-1 . CASSSYENEKLFF TGCGCCAGCAGCTCTTATGAGAATGAAAAACTGTTTTTT
TRBJ1-1 . TRBV29-1 . CSVELGANTEAFF TGCAGCGTTGAGCTAGGAGCAAACACTGAAGCTTTCTTT
TRBJ2-3 . TRBV28 . CASSSYRRGTPDTQYF TGTGCCAGCAGTTCGTATAGGCGGGGAACTCCAGATACGCAGTATTTT
TRBJ2-2 . TRBV7-9 . CASSLESRVNTGELFF TGTGCCAGCAGCTTAGAAAGCAGGGTGAACACCGGGGAGCTGTTTTTT
TRBJ2-5 . TRBV11-3 . CASSRGSQETQYF TGTGCCAGCAGCCGGGGCAGTCAAGAGACCCAGTACTTC
TRBJ2-7 . TRBV29-1 . CSVLSVYEQYF TGCAGCGTTTTATCGGTCTACGAGCAGTACTTC
TRBJ1-1 . TRBV6-6 . CASRTQNAEAFF TGTGCCAGCAGGACGCAAAATGCTGAAGCTTTCTTT
TRBJ2-7 . TRBV7-2 TRBD1 CASSRNSGTGLSYEQYF TGTGCCAGCAGCAGGAACTCCGGGACAGGGCTTTCCTACGAGCAGTACTTC
TRBJ2-3 . TRBV7-2 . CASSVTGSDTQYF TGTGCCAGCAGCGTCACAGGGTCAGATACGCAGTATTTT
TRBJ1-4 . TRBV2 . CASSKGQWGEKLFF TGTGCCAGCAGTAAAGGCCAGTGGGGTGAAAAACTGTTTTTT
TRBJ1-3 . TRBV6-1 . CASSAGGTGNTIYF TGTGCCAGCAGTGCAGGAGGGACTGGAAACACCATATATTTT
TRBJ1-1 . TRBV5-5 . CASSFSAQLGTEAFF TGTGCCAGCAGCTTTTCGGCGCAGTTGGGCACTGAAGCTTTCTTT
TRBJ2-7 once TRBV27 . CASSLINSYEQYF TGTGCCAGCAGTTTAATCAACTCCTACGAGCAGTACTTC
TRBJ2-4 . TRBV19 TRBD1 CASSKQGARNIQYF TGTGCCAGTAGTAAACAGGGGGCGAGGAACATTCAGTACTTC
TRBJ1-1 . TRBV13 . CASSPRVHGGTEAFF TGTGCCAGCAGCCCCAGAGTCCACGGGGGCACTGAAGCTTTCTTT
TRBJ2-7 . TRBV12-5 TRBD2 CASGFLAGTSGRLTYEQYF TGTGCTAGTGGTTTTCTAGCCGGGACTAGCGGGAGACTGACCTACGAGCAGTACTTC
TRBJ1-1 . TRBV7-9 . CASSLRGGLTEAFF TGTGCCAGCAGCTTAAGAGGGGGACTCACTGAAGCTTTCTTT
TRBJ1-3 . TRBV18 . CASSPNGKEVYF TGTGCCAGCTCACCAAACGGAAAAGAGGTATATTTT
TRBJ1-1 . TRBV19 . CASSIGQVDGEAFF TGTGCCAGTAGTATAGGGCAGGTTGACGGTGAAGCTTTCTTT
TRBJ2-5 once TRBV5-1 TRBD2 CASTSSGSGETQYF TGCGCCAGCACCTCCAGCGGGAGTGGAGAGACCCAGTACTTC
TRBJ2-1 few TRBV4-3 . CASSQDLGGEDEQFF TGCGCCAGCAGCCAAGATCTAGGGGGGGAGGATGAGCAGTTCTTC
TRBJ1-1 . TRBV2 . CASSWEGGLTEAFF TGTGCCAGCAGTTGGGAGGGGGGACTTACTGAAGCTTTCTTT
TRBJ2-7 . TRBV5-6 . CASSAWGASYEQYF TGTGCCAGCAGCGCTTGGGGGGCAAGCTACGAGCAGTACTTC
TRBJ2-2 . TRBV18 . CASSPPTANTGELFF TGTGCCAGCTCACCACCGACTGCGAACACCGGGGAGCTGTTTTTT
TRBJ2-6 . TRBV5-6 . CASSEVPESGANVLTF TGTGCCAGCAGCGAGGTTCCCGAGTCTGGGGCCAACGTCCTGACTTTC
TRBJ2-7 . TRBV6-5 . CASSLEYLYEQYF TGTGCCAGCAGCCTAGAATATCTCTACGAGCAGTACTTC
TRBJ2-1 . TRBV9 TRBD1 CASSVGGQVGRAGQGEQFF TGTGCCAGCAGCGTAGGTGGACAGGTCGGGAGAGCGGGACAGGGGGAGCAGTTCTTC
TRBJ2-1 . TRBV18 TRBD2 CASSPPLAGGQHNEQFF TGTGCCAGCTCACCACCACTAGCGGGAGGGCAGCACAATGAGCAGTTCTTC
TRBJ1-5 . TRBV4-3 . CASSQAHSNQPQHF TGCGCCAGCAGCCAAGCTCATAGCAATCAGCCCCAGCATTTT
TRBJ2-7 . TRBV5-6 TRBD1 CASSYRPGQWNSYEQYF TGTGCCAGCAGCTACCGACCGGGACAGTGGAACTCCTACGAGCAGTACTTC
TRBJ2-5 . TRBV2 . CASSEAAGGGTTETQYF TGTGCCAGCAGTGAAGCGGCAGGAGGGGGCACGACAGAGACCCAGTACTTC
TRBJ2-6 . TRBV29-1 . CSVGVAGANVLTF TGCAGCGTTGGGGTTGCTGGGGCCAACGTCCTGACTTTC
TRBJ1-2 . TRBV5-1 TRBD1 CASSLALETGSATF TGCGCCAGCAGCTTGGCCTTAGAGACAGGGTCCGCCACCTTC
TRBJ1-5 once TRBV19 . CASSIRDSNQPQHF TGTGCCAGTAGTATCAGGGACAGCAATCAGCCCCAGCATTTT
TRBJ1-5 . TRBV6-5 . CASSYVGLNQPQHF TGTGCCAGCAGTTACGTGGGGCTCAATCAGCCCCAGCATTTT
TRBJ2-2 . TRBV6-5 TRBD2 CATQLAGYTGELFF TGTGCCACCCAACTAGCGGGGTATACCGGGGAGCTGTTTTTT
TRBJ1-2 . TRBV5-1 TRBD1 CANSPGQGTVYGYTF TGCGCCAACAGCCCAGGACAGGGGACGGTCTATGGCTACACCTTC
TRBJ1-4 . TRBV18 . CASSPLSTPEGEKLFF TGTGCCAGCTCACCACTCTCGACACCCGAGGGAGAAAAACTGTTTTTT
TRBJ2-7 . TRBV4-1 . CASSQLPHYEQYF TGCGCCAGCAGCCAACTCCCCCACTACGAGCAGTACTTC
TRBJ2-5 . TRBV11-2 . CASSLVLGGAQETQYF TGTGCCAGCAGCTTAGTTTTGGGCGGGGCACAAGAGACCCAGTACTTC
TRBJ2-6 . TRBV7-3 . CASSPTIQAPGAANVLTF TGTGCCAGCAGCCCGACTATTCAGGCCCCCGGGGCGGCCAACGTCCTGACTTTC